The T cell receptor beta chain described here comes from a study of OX40 agonist ivuxolimab in advanced cancers. Study-wide context: Antecedent anti-PD-1, anti-PD-L1 or anti-CTLA-4 therapy was permissible, with about 40% having received some. Partial responses were seen in three patients, one with hepatocellular carcinoma and two with cutaneous melanoma. Findings of the study overall: Some nonresponders likewise displayed low normalized T-cell clonal expansion.

On this clone itself: Its antigen is unidentified.

The CDR3 is made up of 19 amino acids. Germline-derived CDR1 and CDR2 are MDHEN and SYDVKM. J lost 3 bases, V lost 4 bases, and 12 bases had no gene match. Clones were read by immunoSEQ multiplex PCR, and TCRdb kept only the in-frame ones, dropping some. Counted here are 72,000 or so clones, 80% to 90% occurring once; the ten biggest clones make up approximately 0.86%. People who had autoimmune disease history or systemic immunosuppression were excluded. This sequence joins TRBV28 and TRBJ2-3; 14 nucleotides align to TRBD2. The sequenced sample was CD4+ or CD8+ T cells sorted from blood, obtained in a trial of the OX40 agonist ivuxolimab. This clonotype originated in an adult with an advanced solid tumor such as melanoma, head and neck, liver or kidney cancer. For the CDR3, the DNA is TGTGCCAGCAGTTCCTTCCGGGGACTAGCGGGGGCGGAAACAGATACGCAGTATTTT. It codes for CASSSFRGLAGAETDTQYF.